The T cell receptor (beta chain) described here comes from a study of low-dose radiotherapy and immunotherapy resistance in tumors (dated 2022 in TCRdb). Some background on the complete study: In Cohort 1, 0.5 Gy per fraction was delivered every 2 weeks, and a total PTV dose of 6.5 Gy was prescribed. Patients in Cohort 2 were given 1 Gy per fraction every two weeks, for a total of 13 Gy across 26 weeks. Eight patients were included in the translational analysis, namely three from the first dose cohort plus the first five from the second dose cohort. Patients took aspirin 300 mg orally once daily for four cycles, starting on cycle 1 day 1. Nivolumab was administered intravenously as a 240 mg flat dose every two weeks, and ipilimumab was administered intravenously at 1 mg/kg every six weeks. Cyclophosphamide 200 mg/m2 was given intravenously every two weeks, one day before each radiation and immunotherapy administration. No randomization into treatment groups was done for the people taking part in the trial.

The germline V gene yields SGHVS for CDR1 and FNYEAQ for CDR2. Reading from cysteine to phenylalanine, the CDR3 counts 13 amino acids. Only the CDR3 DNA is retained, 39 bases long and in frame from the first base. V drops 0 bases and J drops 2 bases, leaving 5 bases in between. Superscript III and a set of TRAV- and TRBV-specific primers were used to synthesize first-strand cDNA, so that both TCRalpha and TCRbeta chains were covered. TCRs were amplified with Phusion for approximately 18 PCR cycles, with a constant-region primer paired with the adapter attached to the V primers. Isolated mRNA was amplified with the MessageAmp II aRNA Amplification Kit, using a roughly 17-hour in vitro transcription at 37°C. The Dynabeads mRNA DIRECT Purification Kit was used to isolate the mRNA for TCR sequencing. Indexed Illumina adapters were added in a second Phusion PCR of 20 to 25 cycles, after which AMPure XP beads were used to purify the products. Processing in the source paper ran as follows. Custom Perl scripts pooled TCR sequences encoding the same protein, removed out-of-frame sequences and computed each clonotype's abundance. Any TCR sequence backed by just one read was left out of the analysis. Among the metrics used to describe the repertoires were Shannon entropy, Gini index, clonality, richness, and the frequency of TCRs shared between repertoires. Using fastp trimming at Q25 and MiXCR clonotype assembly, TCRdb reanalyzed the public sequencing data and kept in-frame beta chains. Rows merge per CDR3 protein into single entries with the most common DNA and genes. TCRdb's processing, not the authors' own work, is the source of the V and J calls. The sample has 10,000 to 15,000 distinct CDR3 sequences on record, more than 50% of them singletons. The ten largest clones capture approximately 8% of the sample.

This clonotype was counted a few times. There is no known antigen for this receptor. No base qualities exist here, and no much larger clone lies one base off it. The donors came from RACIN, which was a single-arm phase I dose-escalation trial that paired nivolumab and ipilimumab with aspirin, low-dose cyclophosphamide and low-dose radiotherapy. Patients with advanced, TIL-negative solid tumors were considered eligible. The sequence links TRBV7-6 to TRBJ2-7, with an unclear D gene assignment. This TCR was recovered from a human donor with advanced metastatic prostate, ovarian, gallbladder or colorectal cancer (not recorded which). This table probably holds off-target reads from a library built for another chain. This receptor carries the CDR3 CASSLAGPYEQYF. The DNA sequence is TGTGCCAGCAGCTTAGCCGGTCCCTACGAGCAGTACTTC.